This T cell receptor beta chain is drawn from a study of blood T cell repertoires in COVID-19. About the study: There were acute and convalescent COVID-19 samples, and they came from the United States, Italy and Spain. In each case, the material was cDNA or gDNA derived from T cells, B-cell-depleted T cells, or PBMCs.

Authors' analysis steps: By means of reference gene primer amplification, nucleated cell counts were estimated. Only in-frame clones appear in the TCRdb table, and some are missing; sequencing was by immunoSEQ multiplex PCR. The V and J calls and clone size come from that table; D and trimming were worked out from the DNA. Of about 110,000 clones in the sample, about 64% are singletons; the top ten hold around 0.92%. Trimming stripped 7 bases from V and 1 base from J, with 13 bases between. Per the germline V gene, CDR1 is SQVTM and CDR2 is ANQGSEA. The CDR3 length is 13 residues. The chain is built from TRBV29-1 and TRBJ1-1, with a possible D match to TRBD1 (5 bases). This TCR was recovered from a human donor with acute or convalescent COVID-19. The donor label of this sample is uncertain. The sequencing sample was made of peripheral blood. DNA of the CDR3: TGCAGCGCTCAAGGGGCAAGGAACACTGAAGCTTTCTTT. It codes for CSAQGARNTEAFF.